One and the same sample provided the 25 T cell receptor beta chains below, sequenced in a study of HIV-infected children after antiretroviral therapy interruption. RNA-based 3' RACE libraries used unique molecular identifiers. TCRdb reprocessed the 3' RACE reads via MiXCR and lists one record per CDR3 protein. Among 70,000 to 90,000 distinct CDR3 sequences listed, approximately 6.9% were seen once. Treatment described: PENTA 11 planned treatment interruption arm or continuous ART arm. Sequenced material: CD45RA+ CD4+ T cells from PBMCs, pooled from several time points, taken from a donor given antiretroviral therapy, either interrupted or continuous. The subset here: naive CD4+ CD45RA+ CD45RO- T cells. The source of these receptors is a pool of human donors with HIV.

This clonotype was observed many times. The gene calls are TRBV10-3 and TRBJ2-5; 7 bases agree with TRBD1. The CDR3 sequence is 13 residues long. The junction had 4 bases not matched to a gene; V was cut back by 6 bases and J by 3 bases. CDR1 and CDR2 (germline): ENHRY, SYGVKD. CDR3 sequence reads: CAIRAGTEETQYF. In DNA form, the CDR3 reads TGTGCCATCAGAGCCGGGACAGAAGAGACCCAGTACTTC.

This clonotype came up many times. V gene TRBV7-7 combines with J gene TRBJ2-7, with TRBD1 identical over 9 bases. The V segment lost 1 base and the J segment 11 bases; nucleotides outside the gene matches: 9. This CDR3 region has 14 residues. Germline loops: CDR1 SSHAT, CDR2 FNYEAQ (reference sequence). The CDR3: CASSLDTGGAIKYF. CDR3 nucleotides: TGTGCCAGCAGCTTAGATACAGGGGGCGCGATAAAGTACTTC.

This clonotype came up many times. V usage is TRBV20-1 and J usage is TRBJ2-5; 11 nucleotides agree with TRBD2. Germline V gene data show CDR1 as DFQATT and CDR2 as SNEGSKA (reference sequence). Losses at the gene ends were 3 bases for V and 2 bases for J; bases not matched to a gene: 5. This CDR3 is built from 15 residues. The CDR3: CSARPGLAAQETQYF. The DNA of the CDR3 is TGCAGTGCTAGGCCGGGACTAGCGGCACAAGAGACCCAGTACTTC.

Many counts were recorded for this clonotype. The V gene is TRBV7-9, the J gene TRBJ2-4, with D unclear. V lost 0 bases and J 8 bases, leaving 11 bases between the germline ends. The germline gives CDR1 SEHNR, CDR2 FQNEAQ (reference sequence). This CDR3 comprises 14 residues. CDR3 DNA sequence: TGTGCCAGCAGCTTAGCTCGGATTGGAGACATTCAGTACTTC. Its protein is CASSLARIGDIQYF. Full variable domain (outside the CDR3, taken from reference TRBV7-9 and TRBJ2-4): DTGVSQNPRHKITKRGQNVTFRCDPISEHNRLYWYRQTLGQGPEFLTYFQNEAQLEKSRLLSDRFSAERPKGSFSTLEIQRTEQGDSAMYLCASSLARIGDIQYFGAGTRLSVL.

This clonotype has ten or more counts. Here the CDR3 reads CSASQNTEAFF. The CDR3 DNA is TGCAGTGCTAGTCAGAACACTGAAGCTTTCTTT. The rearrangement links TRBV20-1 to TRBJ1-1; D not resolved. Germline V CDR1 and CDR2: DFQATT, SNEGSKA (reference sequence). The CDR3 has 11 amino acids. The V and J ends lost 3 bases and 1 base respectively, with 3 bases between them.

This clonotype was seen a handful of times. The chain links TRBV10-3 to TRBJ1-2, with a possible D match to TRBD1 (5 bases). V was pared by 3 bases and J by 7 bases, with 12 bases between. CDR3 length: 13 amino acids. Germline values: CDR1 ENHRY, CDR2 SYGVKD. The CDR3 loop is CAISEGQGTGYTF. CDR3 DNA: TGTGCCATCAGTGAAGGGCAGGGTACTGGCTACACCTTC.

This clonotype was observed at least ten times. This chain uses TRBV20-1 with TRBJ1-1; TRBD1 aligns across 10 bases. Germline V gives CDR1 DFQATT, CDR2 SNEGSKA (reference sequence). The CDR3 covers 14 residues. V shed 3 bases, J shed 1 base, and the junction held 2 bases outside the gene matches. The CDR3 spells CSARTGGGNTEAFF. The CDR3 region has the DNA TGCAGTGCTAGGACAGGGGGCGGGAACACTGAAGCTTTCTTT.

Notes on this clonotype: This may be a read error, as it is one base from a much larger clone. The chain recombines TRBV20-1 with TRBJ2-7; perhaps TRBD2 as D (6 bases). The CDR3 totals 13 residues. Trimming cost V 3 bases and J 3 bases, with 12 bases left between them. From germline, CDR1 is DFQATT and CDR2 SNEGSKA (reference sequence). CDR3 sequence: CSASSGEHYEQYF. CDR3 nucleotides: TGCAGTGCTAGTTCGGGAGAGCACTACGAGCAGTACTTC.

In its sample, this clonotype was seen many times. The J gene is TRBJ2-1, the V gene TRBV20-1; no clear D gene. CDR1 is DFQATT, CDR2 SNEGSKA, per germline (reference sequence). This CDR3 region has 13 residues. Trimming cost V 1 base and J 2 bases, with 6 bases left between them. This chain's CDR3 is CSARGPPYNEQFF. In DNA, the CDR3 is TGCAGTGCTAGAGGGCCTCCCTACAATGAGCAGTTCTTC.

This clonotype has a count of ten or more. V and J are TRBV6-5 and TRBJ2-7; D perhaps matches TRBD2 (6 bases). The CDR3 is 13 amino acids. Trimming left V 7 bases short and J 5 bases short, with 15 bases between. From germline, CDR1 is MNHEY and CDR2 SVGAGI. The chain's CDR3 is CASIGRGLHEQYF. The DNA of the CDR3 is TGTGCCAGCATCGGGCGGGGACTCCACGAGCAGTACTTC.

This clonotype was counted ten times or more. The J gene is TRBJ1-1, the V gene TRBV6-5; D is uncertain. The germline CDR1 and CDR2 sequences are MNHEY and SVGAGI. V dropped 6 bases and J dropped 8 bases, with 28 bases sitting between them. The CDR3 is 17 amino acids. The CDR3 DNA reads TGTGCCAGCAGCTTGAATGGTTGGGGTTCCGGACCACAGGAAGCTTTCTTT. Protein: CASSLNGWGSGPQEAFF.

This clonotype has ten or more counts. V gene TRBV19 combines with J gene TRBJ2-7; D uncertain. CDR3 size: 17 residues. The V and J ends lost 6 bases and 0 bases respectively, with 21 bases between them. The V gene's germline CDR1 is LNHDA and CDR2 SQIVND (reference sequence). The CDR3 region is CASSLGSSEVFSYEQYF. For the CDR3, the DNA is TGTGCCAGTAGCCTCGGGTCCAGTGAAGTGTTCTCCTACGAGCAGTACTTC.

This clonotype came up many times. The CDR3 DNA follows: TGCAGTGCTAGAGATGCTCCCCCCGAGCAGTACTTC. Translating it yields CSARDAPPEQYF. This chain joins TRBV20-1 and TRBJ2-7; D is unresolved. The germline V and J ends were trimmed by 0 bases and 6 bases, with 9 bases remaining between them. There are 12 residues in the CDR3. Germline values: CDR1 DFQATT, CDR2 SNEGSKA (reference sequence).

The chain joins TRBV7-8 to TRBJ2-7; 10 bases are a match to TRBD1. With 5 bases clipped from V and 2 bases from J, the junction kept 6 bases outside the gene matches. The CDR3 is 15 residues long. Germline lookup yields CDR1 SGHVS and CDR2 FQNEAQ. The chain's CDR3 is CASSKTGTGAYEQYF. The DNA for the CDR3 is TGTGCCAGCAGCAAGACCGGGACAGGGGCCTACGAGCAGTACTTC. Based on the CDR3 plus reference TRBV7-8 and TRBJ2-7, the full variable domain is GAGVSQSPRYKVAKRGQDVALRCDPISGHVSLFWYQQALGQGPEFLTYFQNEAQLDKSGLPSDRFFAERPEGSVSTLKIQRTQQEDSAVYLCASSKTGTGAYEQYFGPGTRLTVT.

The sample holds many counts of this clonotype. The chain carries TRBV12-3 or TRBV12-4 and TRBJ2-2; perhaps TRBD2 as D (6 bases). The CDR3 runs to 15 residues. Trimming removed 4 bases from V and 9 bases from J, with 18 bases in between. CDR3 sequence reads: CASSSREVFRRELFF. The DNA of the CDR3 is TGTGCCAGCAGTTCTAGGGAGGTGTTCCGGAGGGAGCTGTTTTTT.

This clonotype was seen at least ten times. V and J are TRBV4-1 and TRBJ2-7; D assignment may be TRBD1 or TRBD2 (5 bases each). V dropped 1 base and J dropped 3 bases, with 19 bases sitting between them. The CDR3 length is 17 residues. CDR1 and CDR2 from the germline V gene are MGHRA and YSYEKL. CDR3 amino acids: CASSQGILAHGGYEQYF. Here the CDR3 DNA reads TGCGCCAGCAGCCAAGGAATCTTGGCACATGGGGGCTACGAGCAGTACTTC.

This clonotype was detected ten times or more. The chain carries TRBV5-1 and TRBJ2-7; a possible D gene is TRBD1 (6 bases). The germline V gene encodes CDR1 SGHRS and CDR2 YFSETQ. The V end was cut by 0 bases, the J end by 5 bases, with 12 bases between. The length of the CDR3 is 14 residues. The DNA of the CDR3 is TGCGCCAGCAGCTTGGTCCAGGGGTCCAACGAGCAGTACTTC. Its protein product is CASSLVQGSNEQYF.

The table lists this clonotype with many counts. The V call is TRBV5-1, the J call TRBJ2-7; 9 positions match TRBD1. The junction had 6 bases not matched to a gene; V was cut back by 3 bases and J by 2 bases. Germline CDR1 and CDR2: SGHRS and YFSETQ. The CDR3 contains 15 residues. CDR3 DNA: TGCGCCAGCAGCTCGACCGGGACAGGGACCTACGAGCAGTACTTC. Amino acid sequence: CASSSTGTGTYEQYF.

This clonotype came up many times. The J gene is TRBJ2-7, the V gene TRBV28; D call uncertain. The CDR3 spans 13 residues. The germline CDR1 and CDR2 sequences are MDHEN and SYDVKM. The V and J ends lost 7 bases and 3 bases respectively, with 13 bases between them. CDR3 residues: CASTLARGYEQYF. The DNA of the CDR3 is TGTGCCAGCACCCTTGCGAGAGGCTACGAGCAGTACTTC.

This clonotype was observed at least ten times. The chain is built from TRBV5-1 and TRBJ2-1; unclear D gene. Trimming stripped 0 bases from V and 2 bases from J, with 6 bases between. The CDR3 is made up of 14 amino acids. Germline V CDR1 and CDR2: SGHRS, YFSETQ. The CDR3 nucleotides read TGCGCCAGCAGCTTGGACCCAGCCTACAATGAGCAGTTCTTC. The encoded protein is CASSLDPAYNEQFF.

V gene TRBV29-1 combines with J gene TRBJ1-2, with D possibly being TRBD1 (5 bases). Germline V CDR1 and CDR2: SQVTM, ANQGSEA. V was cut by 4 bases and J by 7 bases, with 22 bases left in between. The CDR3 sequence is 15 residues long. CDR3 sequence (DNA): TGCAGCGTTGGACCGTCAGGGCGGTGGTGGAGTGGCTACACCTTC. As protein: CSVGPSGRWWSGYTF.

This clonotype showed up many times. The chain links TRBV29-1 to TRBJ2-7; a weak D match, TRBD2 (7 bases). The CDR3 has 13 residues. The ends were cut back, 7 bases at V and 6 bases at J, with 19 bases in the middle. In germline, CDR1 is SQVTM, CDR2 ANQGSEA. The CDR3 loop is CSGGGQDLAEQYF. DNA of the CDR3: TGCAGCGGGGGGGGGCAGGACTTGGCCGAGCAGTACTTC.

This clonotype came up many times. The chain links TRBV2 to TRBJ2-3; a weak D match, TRBD2 (6 bases). CDR3 size: 13 residues. The V gene's germline CDR1 is SNHLY and CDR2 FYNNEI. V was pared by 11 bases and J by 2 bases, with 14 bases between. Here the CDR3 reads CAHERANTDTQYF. Here the CDR3 DNA reads TGTGCCCATGAGCGGGCCAACACAGATACGCAGTATTTT.

The CDR3 coding sequence is TGTGCCAGCAGCCAAGAGAACGGGGGAGATACGCAGTATTTT. Translation gives CASSQENGGDTQYF. The genes are TRBV4-2 and TRBJ2-3; tentative D call: TRBD2 (6 bases). CDR1 is LGHNA and CDR2 is YNFKEQ in the germline V gene. The CDR3 loop spans 14 amino acids. V lost 0 bases and J 5 bases, leaving 9 bases between the germline ends.

This clonotype has a count of ten or more. This sequence joins TRBV12-3 or TRBV12-4 and TRBJ1-1; D remains ambiguous. The CDR3 runs 14 residues. Trimming took off 10 bases at V and 3 bases at J, with 18 bases between the two ends. The CDR3 here is CAISSRGRHTEAFF. In DNA form, the CDR3 reads TGTGCCATCTCATCACGAGGCAGGCACACTGAAGCTTTCTTT.